This T cell receptor delta chain was sequenced during a study of gamma-delta chains in newborns, infants, children. Study information: Polyclonal expansion of innate γδ T cells after birth follows microbial exposure.

This clone was seen a handful of times. The sample holds other DNA sequences that translate to the same CDR3. With CATT, TCRdb re-called clones from the reads. The sample shows 8,000 or so delta-chain clones, under 3.5% of them seen only once. Germline trimming cut 0 bases from V and 0 bases from J; bases unmatched to any gene: 7. The CDR3 runs to 17 residues. CDR1 is TSWWSYY and CDR2 is QGS in the germline V gene. The sequence was obtained from a child who was a newborn, infant or young child, either healthy, febrile or measles-vaccinated (not recorded which). The chain carries TRDV1 and TRDJ1, with 7 bases identical to TRDD3. Sequencing was carried out using blood. DNA of the CDR3: TGTGCTCTTGGGGAACTCGTCTGGGGGCCATACACCGATAAACTCATCTTT. Translated: CALGELVWGPYTDKLIF.